The clone carrying this T cell receptor beta chain appeared a few times. The antigen remains undetermined. Researchers prepared the TCRbeta library using unique molecular identifiers, the study reports. A single record per CDR3 protein comes from TCRdb applying MiXCR to the PCR reads. The sample holds 600,000 to 700,000 distinct CDR3 sequences, under 15% seen once. These data come from a study of T-cell reconstitution after alpha-beta-depleted transplantation in children. The study, taken as a whole, reports: There were reportedly several hundred expanded graft clones from which alpha-beta T cells came about two months after transplant. At one year after transplant, newly produced T cells mostly accounted for T-cell counts and diversity. Surviving recipient T cells and thymic progenitors underlay high day-60 TCRbeta diversity in some patients.

The CDR3 contains 15 residues. V gave up 5 bases and J gave up 2 bases, with 16 bases separating them. Germline assignment: CDR1 SEHNR and CDR2 FQNEAQ (reference sequence). The sequences come from PBMCs, collected before TCRalphabeta/CD19-depleted stem cell transplant. The source of this sequence is a girl aged 2 to 9 with congenital amegakaryocytic thrombocytopenia, due to receive a stem cell transplant. The V gene is TRBV7-9, the J gene TRBJ2-7, with D tentatively TRBD2 (5 bases). CDR3 in DNA: TGTGCCAGCAGCCCTAGCTACATCAACCCCTACGAGCAGTACTTC. As protein: CASSPSYINPYEQYF.